This TCR beta chain was captured in a study of T cell changes during pregnancy in multiple sclerosis. Losses at the gene ends were 6 bases for V and 4 bases for J; bases not matched to a gene: 15. The germline gives CDR1 SEHNR, CDR2 FQNEAQ (reference sequence). The CDR3 covers 17 residues. Repertoires were generated with immunoSEQ multiplex PCR, while TCRdb's copy carries only in-frame clones and drops some. Of roughly 80,000 clones listed, 93% are singletons. The sample was peripheral blood, taken in the second trimester of pregnancy. The V and J genes are TRBV7-9 and TRBJ2-7; 10 nucleotides agree with TRBD1. The clonotype was recovered from a female donor with multiple sclerosis, enrolled in a pregnancy study. The CDR3, as DNA: TGTGCCAGCAGATCCACTACCGGGGACAGGGGCTCTTACGAGCAGTACTTC. It translates to CASRSTTGDRGSYEQYF.